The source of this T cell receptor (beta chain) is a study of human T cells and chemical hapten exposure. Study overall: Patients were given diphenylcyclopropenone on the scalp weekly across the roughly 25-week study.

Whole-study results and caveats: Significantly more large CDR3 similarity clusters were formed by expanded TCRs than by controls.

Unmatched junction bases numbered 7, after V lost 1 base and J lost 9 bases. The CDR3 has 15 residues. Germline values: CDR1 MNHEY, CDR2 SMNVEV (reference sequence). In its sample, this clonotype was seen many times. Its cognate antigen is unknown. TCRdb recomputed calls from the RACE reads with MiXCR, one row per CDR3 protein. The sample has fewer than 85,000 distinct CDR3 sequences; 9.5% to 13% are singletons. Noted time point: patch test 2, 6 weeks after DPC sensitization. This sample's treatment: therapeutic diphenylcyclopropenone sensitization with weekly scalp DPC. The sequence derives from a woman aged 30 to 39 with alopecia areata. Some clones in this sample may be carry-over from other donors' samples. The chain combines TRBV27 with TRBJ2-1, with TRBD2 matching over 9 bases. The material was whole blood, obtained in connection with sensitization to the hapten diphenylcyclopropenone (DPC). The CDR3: CASSLLAGVFGEQFF. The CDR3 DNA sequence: TGTGCCAGCAGTTTATTAGCGGGAGTTTTCGGTGAGCAGTTCTTC.